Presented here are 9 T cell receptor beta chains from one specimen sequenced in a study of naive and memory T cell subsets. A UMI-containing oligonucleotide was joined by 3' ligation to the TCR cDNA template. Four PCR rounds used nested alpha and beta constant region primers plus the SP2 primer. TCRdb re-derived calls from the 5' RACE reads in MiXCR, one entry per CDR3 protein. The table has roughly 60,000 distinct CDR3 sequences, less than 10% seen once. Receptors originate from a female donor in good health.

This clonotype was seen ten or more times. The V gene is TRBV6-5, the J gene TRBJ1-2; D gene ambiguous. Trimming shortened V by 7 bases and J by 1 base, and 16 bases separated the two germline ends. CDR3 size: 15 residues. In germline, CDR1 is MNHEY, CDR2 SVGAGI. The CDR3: CASTPGGGLNYGYTF. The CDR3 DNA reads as TGTGCCAGCACCCCTGGTGGCGGCCTTAACTATGGCTACACCTTC.

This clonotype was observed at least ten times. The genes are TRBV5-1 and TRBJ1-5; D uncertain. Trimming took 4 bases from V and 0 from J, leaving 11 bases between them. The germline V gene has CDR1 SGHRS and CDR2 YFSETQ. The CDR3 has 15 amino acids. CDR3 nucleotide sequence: TGCGCCAGCAGCCCGGGCGGTGATAGCAATCAGCCCCAGCATTTT. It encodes CASSPGGDSNQPQHF.

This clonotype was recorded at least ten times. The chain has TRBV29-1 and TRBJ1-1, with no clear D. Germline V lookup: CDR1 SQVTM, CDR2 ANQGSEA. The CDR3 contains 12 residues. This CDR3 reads CSYSEGNTEAFF. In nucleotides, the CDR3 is TGCAGTTACAGCGAGGGGAACACTGAAGCTTTCTTT. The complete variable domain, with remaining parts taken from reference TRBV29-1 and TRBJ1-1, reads SAVISQKPSRDICQRGTSLTIQCQVDSQVTMMFWYRQQPGQSLTLIATANQGSEATYESGFVIDKFPISRPNLTFSTLTVSNMSPEDSSIYLCSYSEGNTEAFFGQGTRLTVV.

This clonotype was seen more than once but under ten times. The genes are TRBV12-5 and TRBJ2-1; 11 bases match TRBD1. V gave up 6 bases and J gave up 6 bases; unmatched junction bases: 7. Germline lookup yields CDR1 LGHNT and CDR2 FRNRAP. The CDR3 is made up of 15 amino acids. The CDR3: CASGPGTGGINEQFF. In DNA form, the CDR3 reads TGTGCTAGTGGACCCGGGACAGGGGGTATCAATGAGCAGTTCTTC.

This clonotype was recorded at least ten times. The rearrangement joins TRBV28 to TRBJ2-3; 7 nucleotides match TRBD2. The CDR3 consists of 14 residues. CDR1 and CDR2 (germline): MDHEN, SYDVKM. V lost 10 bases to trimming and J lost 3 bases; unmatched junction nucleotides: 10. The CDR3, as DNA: TGTGCCACGAGGGGAGCGGGAAGAACAGATACGCAGTATTTT. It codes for CATRGAGRTDTQYF.

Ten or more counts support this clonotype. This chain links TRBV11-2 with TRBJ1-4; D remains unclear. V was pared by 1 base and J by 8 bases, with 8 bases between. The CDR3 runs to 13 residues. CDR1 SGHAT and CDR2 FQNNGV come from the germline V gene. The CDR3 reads CASSLGRAEKLFF. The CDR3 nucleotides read TGTGCCAGCAGCTTAGGCAGAGCGGAAAAACTGTTTTTT.

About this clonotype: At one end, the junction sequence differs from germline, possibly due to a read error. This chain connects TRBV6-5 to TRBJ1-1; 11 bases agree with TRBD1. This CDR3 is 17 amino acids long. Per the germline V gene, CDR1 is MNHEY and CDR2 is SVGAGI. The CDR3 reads CASSPGQGAGVDTEAIF. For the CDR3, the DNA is TGTGCCAGCAGTCCCGGACAGGGGGCTGGGGTGGACACTGAAGCTATCTTT.

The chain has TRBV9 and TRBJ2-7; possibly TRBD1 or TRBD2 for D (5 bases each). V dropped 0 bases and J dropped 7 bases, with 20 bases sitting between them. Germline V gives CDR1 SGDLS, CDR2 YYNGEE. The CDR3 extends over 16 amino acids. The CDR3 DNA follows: TGTGCCAGCAGCGTAGCTACTCAGGGCCCCCCGGGAGAGCAGTACTTC. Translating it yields CASSVATQGPPGEQYF.

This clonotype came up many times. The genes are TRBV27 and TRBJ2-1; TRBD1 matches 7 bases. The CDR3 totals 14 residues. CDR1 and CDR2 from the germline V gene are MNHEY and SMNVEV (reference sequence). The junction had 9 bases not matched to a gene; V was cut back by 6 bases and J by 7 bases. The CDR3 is CASSHLQGSNEQFF. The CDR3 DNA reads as TGTGCCAGCAGCCACTTACAGGGGTCGAATGAGCAGTTCTTC.